This is a list of T cell receptor beta chains from one sample in a study of OX40 agonist ivuxolimab in advanced cancers. Using immunoSEQ multiplex PCR, the repertoire was profiled, and TCRdb retains in-frame clones only, with some absent. The profile shows some 47,000 clones, about four fifths of them singletons. Sequenced here: CD4+ or CD8+ T cells sorted from blood, sampled in a trial of the OX40 agonist ivuxolimab. Receptor source: an adult with an advanced solid tumor such as melanoma, head and neck, liver or kidney cancer. Both conserved end residues are part of each CDR3. D genes are given only for firm matches. Some rows have no size entry. The others give once, few or many, or a class for an expanded clone.

length	size	V	D	J	DNA	CDR3
17	once	TRBV19	-	TRBJ1-6	TGTGCCAGTAGTCCTCGACAGGCCAGCTCCTATAATTCACCCCTCCACTTT	CASSPRQASSYNSPLHF
13	-	TRBV6-1	-	TRBJ1-4	TGTGCCAGCAGTTTGGACAGAGATGAAAAACTGTTTTTT	CASSLDRDEKLFF
17	-	TRBV4-1	TRBD2	TRBJ2-2	TGCGCCAGCAGCCAAGCTAAGTCGTCGGGGGGGACCGGGGAGCTGTTTTTT	CASSQAKSSGGTGELFF
16	-	TRBV5-1	-	TRBJ2-1	TGCGCCAGCAGCTTGGCGGGGACCGACTCCTACAATGAGCAGTTCTTC	CASSLAGTDSYNEQFF
15	few	TRBV15	-	TRBJ1-2	TGTGCCACCAGCAGGGCCCCGGCGTCCTCCTATGGCTACACCTTC	CATSRAPASSYGYTF
13	-	TRBV5-4	TRBD1	TRBJ2-5	TGTGCCAGCAGCCGGGACAGGGGAGAGACCCAGTACTTC	CASSRDRGETQYF
15	-	TRBV6-5	-	TRBJ1-2	TGTGCCAGCAGTTACCGCGGCAGAAACTTCTATGGCTACACCTTC	CASSYRGRNFYGYTF
12	medium-sized	TRBV7-9	-	TRBJ1-6	TGTGCCAGCAGCTCCGCAGGTTCACCCCTCCACTTT	CASSSAGSPLHF
16	-	TRBV5-5	-	TRBJ2-1	TGTGCCAGCAGCTTAAGTCCAACGGGAGAGTACAATGAGCAGTTCTTC	CASSLSPTGEYNEQFF
11	few	TRBV19	-	TRBJ1-1	TGTGCCAGTACAGAGAACACTGAAGCTTTCTTT	CASTENTEAFF
13	-	TRBV5-1	TRBD1	TRBJ2-7	TGCGCCAGCAGCGGACAGGGCTACTACGAGCAGTACTTC	CASSGQGYYEQYF
15	once	TRBV7-2	-	TRBJ1-1	TGTGCCAGCAGCCTACAGACAGAAACGAACACTGAAGCTTTCTTT	CASSLQTETNTEAFF
14	-	TRBV5-1	-	TRBJ2-3	TGCGCCAGCAGCTTGCCGGGAGCAACAGATACGCAGTATTTT	CASSLPGATDTQYF
14	-	TRBV6-1	TRBD1	TRBJ1-5	TGTGCCAGCATCAAGACAGGGGGCAATCAGCCCCAGCATTTT	CASIKTGGNQPQHF
16	-	TRBV9	TRBD2	TRBJ2-7	TGTGCCAGCAGCGTATTGCCTAGCGGGGACTACTACGAGCAGTACTTC	CASSVLPSGDYYEQYF
13	once	TRBV7-9	-	TRBJ2-3	TGTGCCAGCAGCTTGACTTACACAGATACGCAGTATTTT	CASSLTYTDTQYF
18	-	TRBV5-6	-	TRBJ2-6	TGTGCCAGCAGCTTGAGAAGCGGTATATTCTCTGGGGCCAACGTCCTGACTTTC	CASSLRSGIFSGANVLTF
14	-	TRBV5-1	-	TRBJ1-4	TGCGCCAGCAGCTTGGCCGGTAATGATGAAAAACTGTTTTTT	CASSLAGNDEKLFF
14	-	TRBV7-9	-	TRBJ1-1	TGTGCCAGCAGCTTGAGCATGACCGAGCCGCGGGCTTTCTTT	CASSLSMTEPRAFF
14	-	TRBV5-1	-	TRBJ2-7	TGCGCCAGCAGCTTGGATCCGAAAACCTACGAGCAGTACTTC	CASSLDPKTYEQYF
16	-	TRBV5-4	-	TRBJ1-2	TGTGCCAGCAGCTTGCCCGGACACCAGGGACTCTATGGCTACACCTTC	CASSLPGHQGLYGYTF
16	few	TRBV23-1	-	TRBJ1-5	TGCGCCAGCAGTCGCGGCCCCAATGTTCTTTTTCGGCCCCAGCATTTT	CASSRGPNVLFRPQHF
13	-	TRBV6-6	-	TRBJ1-2	TGTGCCAGCAGTTACAATAGGTTCTATGGCTACACCTTC	CASSYNRFYGYTF
14	-	TRBV6-5	-	TRBJ1-2	TGTGCCAGCAGTTACGAGGCGGGAGGAGGGGGCTACACCTTC	CASSYEAGGGGYTF